The 18 T cell receptor beta chains listed next were all sequenced from one sample in a study of blood T cells in healthy people across ages. Sample-barcoded 5' priming and a J-beta primer mix drove a second PCR of 7 to 11 cycles. In TCRdb, the 5' RACE reads were re-called with MiXCR into one record per CDR3 protein. Of hundreds of thousands of distinct CDR3 sequences listed, approximately 44% are singletons. Sequencing input: blood. Source of these receptors: a man in his sixties in good health.

This clonotype came up a few times. The chain joins TRBV28 to TRBJ2-6; tentative D call: TRBD2 (5 bases). V shed 6 bases and J shed 0 bases, with 15 bases lying between them. Germline V CDR1 and CDR2: MDHEN, SYDVKM. The CDR3 is 17 amino acids. The DNA for the CDR3 is TGTGCCAGCAGACAGACACGACTAAACTCTGGGGCCAACGTCCTGACTTTC. It codes for CASRQTRLNSGANVLTF.

This rearrangement joins TRBV6-6 to TRBJ1-2; D unclear. Trimming removed 6 bases at V and 3 bases at J, with 17 bases between. This CDR3 comprises 15 residues. Germline CDR1 reads MNHNY; CDR2 reads SVGAGI (reference sequence). The CDR3 is CASSYDTQEDYGYTF. CDR3 coding DNA: TGTGCCAGCAGCTACGATACGCAGGAGGACTATGGCTACACCTTC.

The rearrangement links TRBV3-1 to TRBJ2-3, with 10 bases fitting TRBD2. The CDR3 is 17 residues long. The J segment lost 4 bases and the V segment lost 1 base, leaving 8 bases of the junction unmatched. The germline V gene encodes CDR1 LGHDT and CDR2 YNNKEL (reference sequence). CDR3 region: CASSQGLAGVISDTQYF. The CDR3 DNA reads TGTGCCAGCAGCCAAGGGCTAGCGGGGGTAATATCAGATACGCAGTATTTT.

The rearrangement links TRBV21-1 to TRBJ2-4. TRBV21-1 is a pseudogene locus. This CDR3 region has 15 residues. The CDR3 region is CASSKALACKGEQYF. The DNA for the CDR3 is TGTGCCAGCAGCAAAGCGCTGGCCTGCAAGGGTGAGCAGTACTTC.

The chain has TRBV18 and TRBJ2-1, with D unresolved. Germline CDR1 and CDR2: KGHSH and LQKENI. V lost 6 bases to trimming and J lost 7 bases, with 7 bases between them. The CDR3 loop spans 11 amino acids. CDR3 protein: CASSPVNEQFF. The CDR3 DNA reads TGTGCCAGCTCTCCCGTGAATGAGCAGTTCTTC.

Turning to this clonotype: A junction boundary mismatches the germline segment, possibly from a read error. The chain recombines TRBV12-3 or TRBV12-4 with TRBJ1-1; D is undetermined. CDR3 length: 14 residues. The CDR3 sequence is CVSSFSSRPAEAFF. In nucleotides, the CDR3 is TGTGTCAGCAGCTTCTCGAGCCGACCTGCTGAAGCTTTCTTT.

As to this clonotype: Given a much more abundant clone one base away, this may be a read error. This chain connects TRBV20-1 to TRBJ2-1; 10 bases line up with TRBD1. Trimming took 1 base from V and 3 from J; bases not matched to a gene: 3. Germline V CDR1 and CDR2: DFQATT, SNEGSKA (reference sequence). The CDR3 loop spans 15 amino acids. This CDR3 is CSARGTGGSYNEQFF. DNA for the CDR3: TGCAGTGCTAGAGGGACAGGGGGGAGCTACAATGAGCAGTTCTTC.

This clonotype occurred a few times. This chain connects TRBV28 to TRBJ2-7; 9 nucleotides align to TRBD1. Trimming took 5 bases from V and 1 from J; bases not matched to a gene: 6. This CDR3 spans 15 amino acids. The germline V gene has CDR1 MDHEN and CDR2 SYDVKM. Here the CDR3 reads CASSRQTGGSYEQYF. CDR3 bases: TGTGCCAGCAGTCGTCAGACAGGGGGTTCCTACGAGCAGTACTTC.

This chain joins TRBV19 and TRBJ2-3; TRBD1 might be the D (6 bases). This CDR3 has 14 residues. Germline loops: CDR1 LNHDA, CDR2 SQIVND (reference sequence). The V gene lost 6 bases and the J gene lost 2 bases, with 12 bases spanning the gap. The CDR3 reads CASRQGRLTDTQYF. The CDR3 DNA reads TGTGCCAGTAGACAGGGACGACTCACAGATACGCAGTATTTT.

This chain connects TRBV7-9 to TRBJ1-4; D uncertain. V lost 2 bases and J lost 8, with 9 bases in between. Germline V gene sequence: CDR1 SEHNR, CDR2 FQNEAQ (reference sequence). The CDR3 extends over 13 amino acids. As DNA, the CDR3 is TGTGCCAGCAGCTTAACCACTGCGGAAAAACTGTTTTTT. Translation gives CASSLTTAEKLFF.

The V and J genes are TRBV7-9 and TRBJ2-2; 7 bases line up with TRBD1. Germline V lookup: CDR1 SEHNR, CDR2 FQNEAQ (reference sequence). CDR3 length: 17 residues. V was pared by 5 bases and J by 2 bases, with 11 bases of the junction left unmatched. CDR3 sequence reads: CASSPRPGTDNTGELFF. In nucleotides, the CDR3 is TGTGCCAGCAGCCCCCGACCCGGGACAGATAACACCGGGGAGCTGTTTTTT.

The table lists this clonotype with a few counts. The CDR3 DNA reads TGTGCCAGCAGTTTAGGGACAGGGTTTGATAATGAGCAGTTCTTC. It encodes CASSLGTGFDNEQFF. The V gene is TRBV12-3 or TRBV12-4, the J gene TRBJ2-1; 8 positions match TRBD1. V lost 1 base, J lost 7 bases, and 6 bases stayed unmatched. The CDR3 is made up of 15 amino acids.

The chain combines TRBV7-2 with TRBJ2-1; 9 nucleotides align to TRBD2. TRBJ2-7 explains the end of the DNA better; the J call may be wrong. There are 18 residues in the CDR3. Germline V gives CDR1 SGHTA, CDR2 FQGNSA. CDR3 nucleotides: TGTGCCAGCAGCTTAGGGCTCGGCGGGGGGGGCTCCTACAATGAGCAGTACTTC. This gives the protein CASSLGLGGGGSYNEQYF.

This rearrangement joins TRBV7-6 to TRBJ1-6; D is possibly TRBD1 (5 bases). V lost 1 base and J lost 6, with 10 bases in between. Germline V gene sequence: CDR1 SGHVS, CDR2 FNYEAQ. This CDR3 region has 15 residues. The CDR3 nucleotides are TGTGCCAGCAGCTTAGAAGGGGCGCTTAATTCACCCCTCCACTTT. This translates into CASSLEGALNSPLHF.

On this clonotype itself: The junction and the germline gene differ at one end; a read error may be behind it. This sequence joins TRBV7-9 and TRBJ2-7; 7 positions agree with TRBD1. The J call could be wrong; TRBJ2-5 is a better fit for the DNA end. The CDR3 runs 15 residues. The germline V gene encodes CDR1 SEHNR and CDR2 FQNEAQ (reference sequence). The CDR3 DNA is TGTGCTAGCAGCCTACCAGGACTCAGGGGGGAGACCCAGTACTTC. Amino acid sequence: CASSLPGLRGETQYF.

This clonotype was observed a few times. The chain has TRBV6-1 and TRBJ2-5; D might be TRBD1 (5 bases). The CDR3 has 13 amino acids. Germline CDR1 is MNHNS and CDR2 is SASEGT. Between the trimmed V and J ends, which lost 7 bases and 4 bases, there was a span of 13 bases. CDR3 sequence reads: CASKIQGRETQYF. The CDR3 DNA reads as TGTGCCAGCAAAATTCAGGGCCGAGAGACCCAGTACTTC.

The chain recombines TRBV27 with TRBJ2-3, with 8 nucleotides matching TRBD2. V gave up 5 bases and J gave up 1 base; unmatched junction bases: 8. The length of the CDR3 is 16 residues. Per the germline V gene, CDR1 is MNHEY and CDR2 is SMNVEV (reference sequence). CDR3 residues: CASSPFGRGGTDTQYF. The CDR3 DNA reads TGTGCCAGCAGTCCCTTCGGGAGGGGGGGCACAGATACGCAGTATTTT.

V usage is TRBV20-1 and J usage is TRBJ2-1; 12 positions agree with TRBD2. The junction had 10 bases not matched to a gene; V was cut back by 1 base and J by 0 bases. The V gene's germline CDR1 is DFQATT and CDR2 SNEGSKA (reference sequence). This CDR3 has 19 amino acids. CDR3 in amino acids: CSARVGLAGPRGSYNEQFF. Here the CDR3 DNA reads TGCAGTGCTAGAGTCGGACTAGCGGGACCGCGGGGCTCCTACAATGAGCAGTTCTTC.